The 23 T cell receptor beta chains in this list originate from one sample, sequenced in a study of response to subunit inactivated influenza vaccine. TCRdb reprocessed the RT-PCR reads via MiXCR and lists one record per CDR3 protein. The sample holds fewer than 650,000 distinct CDR3 sequences; under 15% are singletons and the top ten take about an eighth. The specimen was PBMCs from blood, collected 40 to 50 days after vaccination. These receptors were taken from a middle-aged man who received an inactivated influenza vaccine.

This clonotype has just a few counts. This chain joins TRBV29-1 and TRBJ2-3, with D unresolved. Germline CDR1 SQVTM, CDR2 ANQGSEA. The germline V and J ends were trimmed by 5 bases and 5 bases, with 8 bases remaining between them. This CDR3 has 11 amino acids. The CDR3 is CSVTVLDTQYF. The CDR3 DNA reads as TGCAGCGTTACAGTCTTAGATACGCAGTATTTT.

This clonotype was seen a few times. The V call is TRBV20-1, the J call TRBJ2-5; 9 bases are a match to TRBD1. The CDR3 extends over 14 amino acids. V was pared by 3 bases and J by 5 bases, with 7 bases of the junction left unmatched. The germline V gene encodes CDR1 DFQATT and CDR2 SNEGSKA (reference sequence). CDR3 region: CSARLQGAVETQYF. The CDR3 nucleotides are TGCAGTGCTAGGCTACAGGGGGCGGTGGAGACCCAGTACTTC.

This clonotype was seen at least ten times. The gene calls are TRBV29-1 and TRBJ2-2; D is possibly TRBD1 or TRBD2 (7 bases each). The CDR3 spans 14 residues. The germline V and J ends were trimmed by 7 bases and 3 bases, with 15 bases remaining between them. Looked up from germline, CDR1 is SQVTM and CDR2 is ANQGSEA. In DNA, the CDR3 is TGCAGCGCAAAGACAGGGAGGGACACCGGGGAGCTGTTTTTT. This codes for CSAKTGRDTGELFF.

The CDR3 nucleotides are TGTGCCAGCAGTGGACCAGCGGGAGCTCACAATGAGCAGTTCTTC. Translating gives CASSGPAGAHNEQFF. This chain connects TRBV25-1 to TRBJ2-1, with 8 bases that match TRBD2. The CDR3 runs 15 residues. V was pared by 4 bases and J by 5 bases, with 7 bases of the junction left unmatched. Germline CDR1 and CDR2: MGHDK and SYGVNS.

V usage is TRBV6-4 and J usage is TRBJ2-3, with 11 positions matching TRBD2. The CDR3 loop spans 17 amino acids. Trimming at V came to 4 bases and at J to 0 bases, leaving 6 bases not matched to a gene. CDR1 MRHNA and CDR2 SNTAGT come from the germline V gene. CDR3: CASSAEGLAASTDTQYF. DNA of the CDR3: TGTGCCAGCAGTGCTGAGGGACTAGCGGCAAGCACAGATACGCAGTATTTT.

This rearrangement joins TRBV6-2 or TRBV6-3 to TRBJ2-1; 9 bases map to TRBD2. The CDR3 contains 14 residues. Germline V gene data show CDR1 as MNHEY and CDR2 as SVGEGT. Trimming removed 4 bases from V and 7 bases from J; junction bases left unmatched: 5. The CDR3 region is CASSLVAGANEQFF. DNA for the CDR3: TGTGCCAGCAGTTTGGTAGCGGGAGCTAATGAGCAGTTCTTC.

The table lists this clonotype with a few counts. J is TRBJ1-1 and V is TRBV7-9; 9 bases fit TRBD1. Trimming removed 0 bases from V and 5 bases from J; junction bases left unmatched: 7. The CDR3 totals 16 residues. The V gene's germline CDR1 is SEHNR and CDR2 FQNEAQ (reference sequence). The CDR3 sequence is CASSLAHEDRGTEAFF. CDR3 DNA: TGTGCCAGCAGCTTAGCCCATGAAGACAGGGGGACTGAAGCTTTCTTT.

V and J are TRBV12-3 or TRBV12-4 and TRBJ2-2; TRBD1 matches at 8 bases. Trimming at V came to 7 bases and at J to 13 bases, leaving 14 bases not matched to a gene. The CDR3 length is 14 residues. The DNA for the CDR3 is TGTGCCAGCACGACGGGACAGGCCCGTCGTGGGCTGTTTTTT. It translates to CASTTGQARRGLFF.

The J gene is TRBJ2-1, the V gene TRBV5-1; 8 bases fit TRBD2. Germline trimming cut 1 base from V and 7 bases from J; bases unmatched to any gene: 10. CDR1 is SGHRS and CDR2 is YFSETQ in the germline V gene. This CDR3 region has 16 residues. This CDR3 reads CASSLSRAGAQNEQFF. The CDR3 DNA follows: TGCGCCAGCAGCTTGTCCCGAGCGGGGGCCCAGAATGAGCAGTTCTTC.

This clonotype was detected a few times. This chain links TRBV4-2 with TRBJ2-2; TRBD1 matches at 7 bases. With 0 bases clipped from V and 2 bases from J, the junction kept 6 bases outside the gene matches. Germline CDR1 LGHNA, CDR2 YNFKEQ. The CDR3 has 17 amino acids. The CDR3 reads CASSQDLRDRNTGELFF. As DNA, the CDR3 is TGTGCCAGCAGCCAAGATTTAAGGGACAGAAACACCGGGGAGCTGTTTTTT.

CDR3 sequence: CASSYPQGGVGETQYF. The CDR3 DNA sequence: TGTGCCAGCAGTTACCCCCAGGGCGGGGTAGGAGAGACCCAGTACTTC. The chain uses TRBV6-2 or TRBV6-3 and TRBJ2-5; tentative D call: TRBD2 (6 bases). CDR1 MNHEY and CDR2 SVGEGT come from the germline V gene. This CDR3 contains 16 residues. Trimming stripped 2 bases from V and 4 bases from J, with 17 bases between.

This clonotype was observed a few times. The gene calls are TRBV4-3 and TRBJ2-3; 8 bases agree with TRBD1. CDR1 is LGHNA and CDR2 is YSLEER in the germline V gene. Trimming took 0 bases from V and 10 from J; bases not matched to a gene: 9. CDR3 length: 15 amino acids. The CDR3 coding sequence is TGCGCCAGCAGCCAAGACCTCGCGGGGACAGGCGCGCAGTATTTT. Translated, it gives CASSQDLAGTGAQYF.

This clonotype was seen a handful of times. This chain connects TRBV7-8 to TRBJ2-5; TRBD2 matches at 8 bases. The CDR3 covers 14 residues. CDR1 is SGHVS, CDR2 FQNEAQ, per germline. Trimming cost V 5 bases and J 1 base; bases outside gene matches: 3. The CDR3 DNA sequence: TGTGCCAGCAGCCGGGGGGGGTCCCAAGAGACCCAGTACTTC. This encodes CASSRGGSQETQYF.

This clonotype came up a few times. The chain carries TRBV12-3 or TRBV12-4 and TRBJ1-6, with D hard to call. V was trimmed by 3 bases and J by 14 bases, leaving 14 bases between them. The CDR3 is made up of 13 amino acids. CDR3 DNA: TGTGCCAGCAGTTTGGACGGCCTGGGTGCCCTCCACTTT. Translating it yields CASSLDGLGALHF.

V usage is TRBV11-2 and J usage is TRBJ2-2; D is tentatively TRBD1 or TRBD2 (5 bases each). Per the germline V gene, CDR1 is SGHAT and CDR2 is FQNNGV. The CDR3 totals 17 residues. V was clipped by 4 bases and J by 3 bases, with 18 bases between them. The CDR3 DNA reads TGTGCCAGCAGCTCCCCCGGTGATAGGGGACACACCGGGGAGCTGTTTTTT. Its translation: CASSSPGDRGHTGELFF.

The rearrangement uses TRBV27 and TRBJ1-1, with unresolved D. CDR1 and CDR2 (germline): MNHEY, SMNVEV (reference sequence). There are 14 residues in the CDR3. Deletions cut 3 bases from V and 7 bases from J, with 15 bases between. CDR3: CASSFLDMGYEAFF. The CDR3 DNA sequence: TGTGCCAGCAGTTTCTTAGATATGGGATATGAAGCTTTCTTT.

A few counts support this clonotype. The rearrangement joins TRBV4-1 to TRBJ1-3; no definite D call. V lost 4 bases and J lost 0, with 10 bases in between. Germline assignment: CDR1 MGHRA and CDR2 YSYEKL. The CDR3 is 15 amino acids. The CDR3 sequence: CASSPDGSSGNTIYF. The DNA for the CDR3 is TGCGCCAGCAGCCCGGACGGCTCCTCTGGAAACACCATATATTTT.

V usage is TRBV28 and J usage is TRBJ2-7, with 9 bases that match TRBD1. Germline V CDR1 and CDR2: MDHEN, SYDVKM. The CDR3 is made up of 16 amino acids. The trim removed 7 bases at V and 1 base at J, leaving 11 bases unmatched. The CDR3 bases are TGTGCCAGCAAGCCCCCCGGGACAGGGTTGTCCTACGAGCAGTACTTC. Its protein product is CASKPPGTGLSYEQYF.

This clonotype has ten or more counts. CDR3 residues: CASSMDRGTGELFF. In DNA form, the CDR3 reads TGTGCCAGCAGCATGGACAGGGGCACCGGGGAGCTGTTTTTT. The rearrangement joins TRBV7-8 to TRBJ2-2, with 9 bases lining up with TRBD1. CDR1 SGHVS and CDR2 FQNEAQ come from the germline V gene. The trim removed 5 bases at V and 4 bases at J, leaving 2 bases unmatched. The CDR3 extends over 14 amino acids. Supplemented by reference TRBV7-8 and TRBJ2-2, the full variable domain reads GAGVSQSPRYKVAKRGQDVALRCDPISGHVSLFWYQQALGQGPEFLTYFQNEAQLDKSGLPSDRFFAERPEGSVSTLKIQRTQQEDSAVYLCASSMDRGTGELFFGEGSRLTVL.

This clonotype has more than one count but fewer than ten. The rearrangement links TRBV15 to TRBJ2-2, with D perhaps matching TRBD2 (5 bases). The CDR3 sequence is 17 residues long. The germline V gene encodes CDR1 LNHNV and CDR2 YYDKDF (reference sequence). V lost 0 bases and J lost 3, with 14 bases in between. Here the CDR3 reads CATSRDRTARDTGELFF. The CDR3 coding sequence is TGTGCCACCAGCAGAGATCGGACTGCGCGGGACACCGGGGAGCTGTTTTTT.

This clonotype has just a few counts. This rearrangement joins TRBV20-1 to TRBJ2-7; D perhaps matches TRBD2 (6 bases). This CDR3 is built from 16 residues. In germline, CDR1 is DFQATT, CDR2 SNEGSKA (reference sequence). V shed 0 bases and J shed 3 bases, with 18 bases lying between them. The CDR3 DNA sequence: TGCAGTGCTAGAGAGGCCCCGGGCGGGAAGGGCTACGAGCAGTACTTC. This encodes CSAREAPGGKGYEQYF.

This clonotype was seen more than once but under ten times. This rearrangement joins TRBV20-1 to TRBJ2-7, with 8 bases fitting TRBD2. This CDR3 is built from 13 residues. The germline V gene has CDR1 DFQATT and CDR2 SNEGSKA (reference sequence). The CDR3 sequence: CSGAPAGVYEQYF. The CDR3 nucleotides are TGCAGCGGCGCCCCAGCGGGAGTCTACGAGCAGTACTTC.

This clonotype was counted between two and nine times. This rearrangement joins TRBV3-1 to TRBJ2-7, with a possible D match to TRBD1 (6 bases). Trimming removed 1 base from V and 3 bases from J, with 13 bases in between. The CDR3 sequence is 15 residues long. Germline V gene lookup returns CDR1 LGHDT and CDR2 YNNKEL (reference sequence). CDR3: CASSQGRQAHYEQYF. As DNA, the CDR3 is TGTGCCAGCAGCCAAGGTAGACAGGCGCACTACGAGCAGTACTTC.